This TCR beta chain emerged from a study of control samples from healthy donors and cancer patients. CDR3 length: 14 amino acids. Germline V lookup: CDR1 SGHVS, CDR2 FQNEAQ. V was shortened by 5 bases and J by 4 bases, with 12 bases between the two germline ends. Sequenced by immunoSEQ multiplex PCR; TCRdb stores in-frame clones only, minus some. The sample holds fewer than 500,000 clones, approximately 92% seen once. The sequencing input was PBMCs. V usage is TRBV7-8 and J usage is TRBJ1-3; D unresolved. The TCR sequence derives from a man in his forties with head and neck cancer. The CDR3 protein is CASSQLRRGNTIYF. The CDR3 DNA is TGTGCCAGCAGCCAACTCCGGAGGGGAAACACCATATATTTT.